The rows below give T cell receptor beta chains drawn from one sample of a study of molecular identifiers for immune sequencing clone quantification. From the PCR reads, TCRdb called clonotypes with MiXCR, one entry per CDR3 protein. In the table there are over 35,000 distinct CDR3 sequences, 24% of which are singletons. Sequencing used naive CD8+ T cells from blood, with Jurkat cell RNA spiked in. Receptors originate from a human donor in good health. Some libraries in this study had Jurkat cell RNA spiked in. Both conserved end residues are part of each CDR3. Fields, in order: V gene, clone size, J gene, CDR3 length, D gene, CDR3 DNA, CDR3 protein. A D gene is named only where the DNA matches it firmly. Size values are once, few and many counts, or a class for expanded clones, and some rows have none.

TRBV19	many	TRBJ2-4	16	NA	TGTGCCACTAGTTTTTTTGGAGGGAGAGCCAAAAACATTCAGTACTTC	CATSFFGGRAKNIQYF
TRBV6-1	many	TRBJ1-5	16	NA	TGTGCCAGCAGTGAGCACAGGCGCCGGGACAATCAGCCCCAGCATTTT	CASSEHRRRDNQPQHF
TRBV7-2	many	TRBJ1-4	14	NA	TGTGCCAGCAGCTTAACAGGAGTAGATGAAAAACTGTTTTTT	CASSLTGVDEKLFF
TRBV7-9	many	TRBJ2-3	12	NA	TGTGCCAGCAGCTTTCCCACAGATACGCAGTATTTT	CASSFPTDTQYF
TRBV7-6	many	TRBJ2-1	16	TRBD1	TGTGCCAGCAGCTTGAAGACAGGGTTTTACTACAATGAGCAGTTCTTC	CASSLKTGFYYNEQFF
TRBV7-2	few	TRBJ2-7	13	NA	TGTGCCAGCAGCGTGACCTCTGGAAGCGAGCAGTACTTC	CASSVTSGSEQYF
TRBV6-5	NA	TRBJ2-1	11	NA	TGTGCCAGCAGAGTAAACAATGAGCAGTTCTTC	CASRVNNEQFF
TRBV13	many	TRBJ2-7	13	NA	TGTGCCAGCAGCTTAGCTAGCCAGGCCGAGCAGTACTTC	CASSLASQAEQYF
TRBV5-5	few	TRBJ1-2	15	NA	TGTGCCAGCAGCTTGGATTCGGGTTTAGGGAATGGCTACACCTTC	CASSLDSGLGNGYTF
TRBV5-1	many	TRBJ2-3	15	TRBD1	TGCGCCAGCAGCTTCGGACAGGGTAGTGCAGATACGCAGTATTTT	CASSFGQGSADTQYF
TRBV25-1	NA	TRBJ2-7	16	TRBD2	TGTGCCAGCCGCGGGGGGTTTAGCGGGGGCGCCCTCGAGCAGTACTTC	CASRGGFSGGALEQYF
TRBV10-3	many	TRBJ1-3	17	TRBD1	TGTGCCATCAGATCGGGACAGGCAACAATCTCTGGAAACACCATATATTTT	CAIRSGQATISGNTIYF
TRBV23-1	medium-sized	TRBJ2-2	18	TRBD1	TGCGCCAGCAGGTACCGACGACCGGGACAGCCGAACACCGGGGAGCTGTTTTTT	CASRYRRPGQPNTGELFF
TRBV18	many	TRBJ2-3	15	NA	TGTGCCAGCTCAACCATGTCGTTTCGCACAGATACGCAGTATTTT	CASSTMSFRTDTQYF
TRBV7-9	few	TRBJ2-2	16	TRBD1	TGTGCCAGCAGCAAGGGGGCAGGGGCGAACACCGGGGAGCTGTTTTTT	CASSKGAGANTGELFF
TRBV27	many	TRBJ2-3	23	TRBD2	TGTGCCAGCAGTTATTACCCCCTGACTAGCGGGAGAGCTCGGGAAATAGGCACAGATACGCAGTATTTT	CASSYYPLTSGRAREIGTDTQYF
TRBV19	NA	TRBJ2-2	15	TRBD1	TGTGCCAGTAGTATGAGGGGGCCGAACACCGGGGAGCTGTTTTTT	CASSMRGPNTGELFF
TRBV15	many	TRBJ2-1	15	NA	TGTGCCACCAGCAGAGATCTTGGGTTAGGAAATGAGCAGTTCTTC	CATSRDLGLGNEQFF
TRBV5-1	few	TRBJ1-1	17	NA	TGCGCCAGCAGCTTGGAGCGGGGGCGTAGCAGGAACACTGAAGCTTTCTTT	CASSLERGRSRNTEAFF
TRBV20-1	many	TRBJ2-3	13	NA	TGCAGTGCTAGGGGACTGAGCACAGATACGCAGTATTTT	CSARGLSTDTQYF
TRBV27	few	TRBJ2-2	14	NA	TGTGCCAGCAGTCCGGGACACCACACCGGGGAGCTGTTTTTT	CASSPGHHTGELFF
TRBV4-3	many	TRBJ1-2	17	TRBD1	TGCGCCAGCAGCCAAGGACAACAGGGGCTGGTGGGGTCTGGCTACACCTTC	CASSQGQQGLVGSGYTF
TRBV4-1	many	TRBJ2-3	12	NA	TGCGCCAGCAGCCTTCGTGGAGATACGCAGTATTTT	CASSLRGDTQYF
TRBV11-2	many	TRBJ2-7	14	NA	TGTGCCAGCAGCTTAGAAGGATTCTCCTACGAGCAGTACTTC	CASSLEGFSYEQYF
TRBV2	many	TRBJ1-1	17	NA	TGTGCCAGCAGTGAAAGTCCGCCAACTACCATGTGGACTGAAGCTTTCTTT	CASSESPPTTMWTEAFF
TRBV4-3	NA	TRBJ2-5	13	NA	TGCGCCAGCAGCCAAGATTGGGGGGAGACCCAGTACTTC	CASSQDWGETQYF
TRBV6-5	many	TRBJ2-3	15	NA	TGTGCCAGCAGTTCGACAGATTTACAAACAGATACGCAGTATTTT	CASSSTDLQTDTQYF
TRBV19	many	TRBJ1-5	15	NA	TGTGCCAGTAGTATAGGGGCAGGCCCGGATCAGCCCCAGCATTTT	CASSIGAGPDQPQHF
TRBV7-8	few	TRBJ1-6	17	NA	TGTGCCAGCAGCTTAGTGGTGGCAAGCACCTATAATTCACCCCTCCACTTT	CASSLVVASTYNSPLHF
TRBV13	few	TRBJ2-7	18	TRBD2	TGTGCCAGCAGCTCGGGGCTAGCGGGGGGCCTCCGAGAGGGTGAGCAGTACTTC	CASSSGLAGGLREGEQYF
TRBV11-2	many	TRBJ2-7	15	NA	TGTGCCAGCAGCCTAGACACTAGCCCCGGTTACGAGCAGTACTTC	CASSLDTSPGYEQYF
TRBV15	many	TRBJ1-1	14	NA	TGTGCCACCAGCGGCGAAGGTGATGGCACTGAAGCTTTCTTT	CATSGEGDGTEAFF
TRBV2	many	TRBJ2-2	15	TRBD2	TGTGCCAGCAGTACCGGGACTATGAACACCGGGGAGCTGTTTTTT	CASSTGTMNTGELFF
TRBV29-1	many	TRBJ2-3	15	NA	TGCAGTGTTCGGGAGCCCTTTTTGAGGACAGATACGCAGTATTTT	CSVREPFLRTDTQYF
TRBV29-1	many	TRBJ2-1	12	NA	TGCAGCCAATCGATCGGGGGTAGTGAGCAGTTCTTC	CSQSIGGSEQFF
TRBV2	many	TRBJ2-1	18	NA	TGTGCCAGCAGTGGGAGCTCAGGAGCGTACTTATCCTACAATGAGCAGTTCTTC	CASSGSSGAYLSYNEQFF
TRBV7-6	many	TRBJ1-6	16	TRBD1	TGTGCCAGCAGCTTATATCAGGTGACAGGGAATTCACCCCTCCACTTT	CASSLYQVTGNSPLHF
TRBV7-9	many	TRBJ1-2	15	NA	TGTGCCAGCAGCCCCCAGGATACCGCTAACTATGGCTACACCTTC	CASSPQDTANYGYTF
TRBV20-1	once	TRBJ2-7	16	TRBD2	TGCAGTGCTAGCGTGGCAGGGACTAGCGGGATCTACGAGCCGTCCTTC	CSASVAGTSGIYEPSF
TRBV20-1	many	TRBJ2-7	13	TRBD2	TGCAGTGCTAGGGGACTAGCACTTTACGAGCAGTACTTC	CSARGLALYEQYF
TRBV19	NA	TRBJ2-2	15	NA	TGTGCCAGTAAAGAGGACGGAGGCTTCACCGGGGAGCTGTTTTTT	CASKEDGGFTGELFF
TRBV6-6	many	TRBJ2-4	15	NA	TGTGCCAGCAGTTACTATGGTCTAGCCAAAAACATTCAGTACTTC	CASSYYGLAKNIQYF
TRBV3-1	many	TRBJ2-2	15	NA	TGTGCCAGCAGCCAACCGCGGGACCTCACCGGGGAGCTGTTTTTT	CASSQPRDLTGELFF
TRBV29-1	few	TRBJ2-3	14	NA	TGCAGCGTTGAAAGGGAGAAAAGCACAGATACGCAGTATTTT	CSVEREKSTDTQYF
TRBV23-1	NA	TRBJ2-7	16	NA	TGCGCCAGCAGTCAATCAGTCAAAGGGTCTCGCCACGAGCAGTACTTT	CASSQSVKGSRHEQYF
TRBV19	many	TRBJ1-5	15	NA	TGTGCCAGTAGTATAACGACGGGCGGGGATCAGCCCCAGCATTTT	CASSITTGGDQPQHF
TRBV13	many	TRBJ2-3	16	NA	TGTGCCAGCAGCTTAGGACCTAGCGTTGGTGTAGATACGCAGTATTTT	CASSLGPSVGVDTQYF
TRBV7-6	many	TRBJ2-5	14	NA	TGTGCCAGCAGCTTATCAGGGTACCAAGAGACCCAGTACTTC	CASSLSGYQETQYF
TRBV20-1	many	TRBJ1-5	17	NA	TGCAGTGCTCGACCAGTGGGAGAAGGGTATAGCAATCAGCCCCAGCATTTT	CSARPVGEGYSNQPQHF
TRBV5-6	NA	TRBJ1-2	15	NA	TGTGCCGGCTCCCTCCTCGGGGGAGGTGGCTATGGCTACACCTTC	CAGSLLGGGGYGYTF